Listed below are T cell receptor beta chains from one sample, sequenced in a study of T cell repertoires in cytomegalovirus infection. One entry per CDR3 protein, called by TCRdb with MiXCR from the reads. Found here are fewer than 550,000 distinct CDR3 sequences, around 11% of them singletons; the top ten hold about 9.4%. Sample: PBMCs. These receptors were taken from a human donor in good health (CMV status not recorded). Some clones in this sample may be carry-over from other donors' samples. CDR3s include the opening cysteine and the closing phenylalanine or tryptophan. The order of the fields is clone size, D gene, V gene, J gene, CDR3 protein, CDR3 DNA. A D gene is named only where the DNA matches it firmly. Where a row states a size, it is once, few, many or the class of an expanded clone; other rows omit it.

clone_size: few; d_call: .; v_call: TRBV6-5; j_call: TRBJ2-5; cdr3_aa: CASSYDSGAQYF; cdr3_nt: TGTGCCAGCAGTTACGATTCGGGGGCCCAGTACTTC
clone_size: many; d_call: TRBD1; v_call: TRBV7-9; j_call: TRBJ2-1; cdr3_aa: CASSPGGTGGDEQFF; cdr3_nt: TGTGCCAGCAGCCCCGGGGGGACAGGGGGCGATGAGCAGTTCTTC
clone_size: few; d_call: TRBD1; v_call: TRBV20-1; j_call: TRBJ1-4; cdr3_aa: CSARGVGQGVTNEKLFF; cdr3_nt: TGCAGTGCTAGGGGCGTGGGACAGGGGGTGACTAATGAAAAACTGTTTTTT
clone_size: many; d_call: .; v_call: TRBV4-1; j_call: TRBJ1-5; cdr3_aa: CASSQDRSNQPQHF; cdr3_nt: TGCGCCAGCAGCCAAGATCGGAGCAATCAGCCCCAGCATTTT
clone_size: many; d_call: .; v_call: TRBV6-1; j_call: TRBJ2-1; cdr3_aa: CASSPPGTRYNEQFF; cdr3_nt: TGTGCCAGCAGTCCTCCCGGGACTCGTTACAATGAGCAGTTCTTC
clone_size: few; d_call: .; v_call: TRBV5-1; j_call: TRBJ1-1; cdr3_aa: CASSLSQGWDTEAFF; cdr3_nt: TGCGCCAGCAGCCTGAGTCAGGGGTGGGACACTGAAGCTTTCTTT
clone_size: many; d_call: .; v_call: TRBV7-9; j_call: TRBJ1-6; cdr3_aa: CASRRALGNSPLHF; cdr3_nt: TGTGCCAGCAGAAGGGCCCTCGGAAATTCACCCCTCCACTTT
clone_size: .; d_call: .; v_call: TRBV7-3; j_call: TRBJ1-1; cdr3_aa: CASSLITRGRGTEAFF; cdr3_nt: TGTGCCAGCAGCTTAATCACCCGGGGAAGGGGCACTGAAGCTTTCTTT
clone_size: many; d_call: .; v_call: TRBV7-9; j_call: TRBJ2-3; cdr3_aa: CASSLAQFTDTQYF; cdr3_nt: TGTGCCAGCAGCTTGGCGCAGTTCACAGATACGCAGTATTTT
clone_size: few; d_call: .; v_call: TRBV10-3; j_call: TRBJ1-5; cdr3_aa: CAHQGSGNQPQHF; cdr3_nt: TGTGCCCACCAAGGATCGGGCAATCAGCCCCAGCATTTT
clone_size: many; d_call: TRBD1; v_call: TRBV11-2; j_call: TRBJ2-2; cdr3_aa: CASSFAPGQVITGELFF; cdr3_nt: TGTGCCAGCAGCTTCGCACCGGGACAGGTTATCACCGGGGAGCTGTTTTTT
clone_size: many; d_call: .; v_call: TRBV19; j_call: TRBJ2-7; cdr3_aa: CASSIAPGYYEQYF; cdr3_nt: TGTGCCAGTAGTATAGCTCCGGGATACTACGAGCAGTACTTC
clone_size: many; d_call: .; v_call: TRBV27; j_call: TRBJ2-2; cdr3_aa: CASSDGLPGELFF; cdr3_nt: TGTGCCAGCAGTGACGGACTGCCCGGGGAGCTGTTTTTT
clone_size: few; d_call: TRBD2; v_call: TRBV28; j_call: TRBJ2-7; cdr3_aa: CASSFLREEQYF; cdr3_nt: TGTGCCAGCAGTTTCCTGCGGGAGGAGCAGTACTTC
clone_size: many; d_call: TRBD1; v_call: TRBV29-1; j_call: TRBJ2-1; cdr3_aa: CSVDGDSNEQFF; cdr3_nt: TGCAGCGTTGATGGGGACAGCAATGAGCAGTTCTTC
clone_size: many; d_call: .; v_call: TRBV6-6; j_call: TRBJ2-4; cdr3_aa: CASSYGGDSAKNIQYF; cdr3_nt: TGTGCCAGCAGTTACGGTGGGGACTCAGCCAAAAACATTCAGTACTTC
clone_size: many; d_call: .; v_call: TRBV12-3/TRBV12-4; j_call: TRBJ2-7; cdr3_aa: CASSTPRVMGQYF; cdr3_nt: TGTGCCAGCAGTACCCCCCGGGTAATGGGGCAGTACTTC
clone_size: many; d_call: .; v_call: TRBV2; j_call: TRBJ2-6; cdr3_aa: CASASFSGANVLTF; cdr3_nt: TGTGCCAGCGCTAGCTTCTCTGGGGCCAACGTCCTGACTTTC
clone_size: few; d_call: .; v_call: TRBV24-1; j_call: TRBJ1-2; cdr3_aa: CATSDGPRSGGYTF; cdr3_nt: TGTGCCACCAGTGATGGACCTAGGAGCGGTGGCTACACCTTC
clone_size: many; d_call: .; v_call: TRBV10-3; j_call: TRBJ1-2; cdr3_aa: CAISEVGEDYGYTF; cdr3_nt: TGTGCCATCAGTGAGGTAGGGGAGGATTATGGCTACACCTTC
clone_size: few; d_call: .; v_call: TRBV20-1; j_call: TRBJ2-4; cdr3_aa: CSASPAGFVENIQYF; cdr3_nt: TGCAGTGCTAGTCCCGCGGGTTTTGTCGAAAACATTCAGTACTTC
clone_size: many; d_call: .; v_call: TRBV2; j_call: TRBJ1-5; cdr3_aa: CASRLSQPQHF; cdr3_nt: TGTGCCAGCAGGTTGAGTCAGCCCCAGCATTTT
clone_size: few; d_call: .; v_call: TRBV29-1; j_call: TRBJ1-1; cdr3_aa: CSAYLGDTEAFF; cdr3_nt: TGCAGCGCATATTTGGGGGACACTGAAGCTTTCTTT
clone_size: many; d_call: .; v_call: TRBV7-2; j_call: TRBJ2-5; cdr3_aa: CASSQDRIAAETQYF; cdr3_nt: TGTGCCAGCAGCCAGGACAGGATAGCGGCCGAGACCCAGTACTTC
clone_size: many; d_call: .; v_call: TRBV12-3/TRBV12-4; j_call: TRBJ1-2; cdr3_aa: CASRPLGGLGF; cdr3_nt: TGTGCCAGCAGACCGCTTGGCGGTTTGGGCTTC
clone_size: few; d_call: .; v_call: TRBV11-2; j_call: TRBJ2-3; cdr3_aa: CATVLGGLVTDTQYF; cdr3_nt: TGTGCCACTGTCCTGGGGGGATTGGTCACAGATACGCAGTATTTT
clone_size: many; d_call: TRBD1; v_call: TRBV6-5; j_call: TRBJ1-6; cdr3_aa: CASSYQGQARTPLHF; cdr3_nt: TGTGCCAGCAGTTACCAGGGACAGGCGAGGACACCCCTCCACTTT
clone_size: .; d_call: .; v_call: TRBV25-1; j_call: TRBJ1-6; cdr3_aa: CASRPDGGINNSPLHF; cdr3_nt: TGTGCCAGCAGGCCGGACGGAGGAATTAATAATTCACCCCTCCACTTT
clone_size: .; d_call: .; v_call: TRBV18; j_call: TRBJ1-1; cdr3_aa: CASSPLPVEVNTEAFF; cdr3_nt: TGTGCCAGCTCACCACTTCCCGTGGAGGTGAACACTGAAGCTTTCTTT
clone_size: many; d_call: .; v_call: TRBV19; j_call: TRBJ1-2; cdr3_aa: CASSEGQNYGYTF; cdr3_nt: TGTGCCAGCAGTGAAGGACAGAACTATGGCTACACCTTC
clone_size: many; d_call: TRBD1; v_call: TRBV7-6; j_call: TRBJ2-3; cdr3_aa: CASSFRARGLGTDTQYF; cdr3_nt: TGTGCCAGCAGCTTCCGAGCCAGGGGGTTAGGAACAGATACGCAGTATTTT
clone_size: few; d_call: .; v_call: TRBV4-1; j_call: TRBJ1-1; cdr3_aa: CASSPLTKMNTEAFF; cdr3_nt: TGCGCCAGCAGCCCTCTAACTAAAATGAACACTGAAGCTTTCTTT
clone_size: few; d_call: .; v_call: TRBV28; j_call: TRBJ2-1; cdr3_aa: CASSLPGSLNEQFF; cdr3_nt: TGTGCCAGCAGTCTCCCCGGCTCGCTTAATGAGCAGTTCTTC
clone_size: many; d_call: .; v_call: TRBV28; j_call: TRBJ1-1; cdr3_aa: CASSAQKTEAFF; cdr3_nt: TGTGCCAGCAGTGCTCAGAAGACTGAAGCTTTCTTT
clone_size: many; d_call: .; v_call: TRBV4-2; j_call: TRBJ2-3; cdr3_aa: CASSQVLPGLATKWTQYF; cdr3_nt: TGTGCCAGCAGCCAAGTACTCCCGGGACTGGCCACGAAATGGACGCAGTATTTT
clone_size: .; d_call: TRBD1; v_call: TRBV9; j_call: TRBJ1-1; cdr3_aa: CASSKRTGGEGTEAFF; cdr3_nt: TGTGCCAGCAGCAAACGGACAGGGGGCGAAGGGACTGAAGCTTTCTTT
clone_size: many; d_call: .; v_call: TRBV6-1; j_call: TRBJ2-7; cdr3_aa: CASSKKRYSEQYF; cdr3_nt: TGTGCCAGCAGTAAAAAAAGGTACTCCGAGCAGTACTTC
clone_size: many; d_call: TRBD2; v_call: TRBV5-1; j_call: TRBJ2-3; cdr3_aa: CASSLTSGGTDTQYF; cdr3_nt: TGCGCCAGCAGCTTGACTAGCGGGGGCACAGATACGCAGTATTTT
clone_size: many; d_call: .; v_call: TRBV20-1; j_call: TRBJ1-5; cdr3_aa: CSARDGRDLSNQPQHF; cdr3_nt: TGCAGTGCTAGAGATGGCAGAGACCTTAGCAATCAGCCCCAGCATTTT
clone_size: many; d_call: .; v_call: TRBV7-6; j_call: TRBJ2-1; cdr3_aa: CASSSKGVYNEQFF; cdr3_nt: TGTGCCAGCAGCTCCAAAGGGGTCTACAATGAGCAGTTCTTC
clone_size: many; d_call: .; v_call: TRBV7-2; j_call: TRBJ1-5; cdr3_aa: CASSTRNQPQHF; cdr3_nt: TGTGCCAGCAGCACCCGAAATCAGCCCCAGCATTTT
clone_size: few; d_call: TRBD1; v_call: TRBV9; j_call: TRBJ2-7; cdr3_aa: CASSGQGFGEQYF; cdr3_nt: TGTGCCAGCAGCGGACAGGGGTTTGGCGAGCAGTACTTC
clone_size: .; d_call: .; v_call: TRBV12-3/TRBV12-4; j_call: TRBJ1-2; cdr3_aa: CASGPRRNYGYTF; cdr3_nt: TGTGCCAGCGGGCCACGACGTAACTATGGCTACACCTTC
clone_size: .; d_call: TRBD1; v_call: TRBV20-1; j_call: TRBJ2-7; cdr3_aa: CSARGLGDRRLEQYF; cdr3_nt: TGCAGTGCTAGAGGCCTCGGGGACAGGCGCCTCGAGCAGTACTTC
clone_size: many; d_call: TRBD1; v_call: TRBV7-9; j_call: TRBJ1-2; cdr3_aa: CASSSGQGGNGYTF; cdr3_nt: TGTGCCAGCAGCTCGGGACAGGGTGGGAATGGCTACACCTTC
clone_size: many; d_call: TRBD1; v_call: TRBV5-1; j_call: TRBJ2-6; cdr3_aa: CASSPDRGYPGANVLTF; cdr3_nt: TGCGCCAGCAGCCCGGACAGGGGATATCCTGGGGCCAACGTCCTGACTTTC
clone_size: many; d_call: .; v_call: TRBV7-9; j_call: TRBJ2-7; cdr3_aa: CASSQLTGIGPYEQYF; cdr3_nt: TGTGCCAGCAGCCAATTGACAGGAATCGGCCCCTACGAGCAGTACTTC
clone_size: .; d_call: .; v_call: TRBV14; j_call: TRBJ1-1; cdr3_aa: CASSAQVWDTEAFF; cdr3_nt: TGTGCCAGCAGCGCACAGGTATGGGACACTGAAGCTTTCTTT